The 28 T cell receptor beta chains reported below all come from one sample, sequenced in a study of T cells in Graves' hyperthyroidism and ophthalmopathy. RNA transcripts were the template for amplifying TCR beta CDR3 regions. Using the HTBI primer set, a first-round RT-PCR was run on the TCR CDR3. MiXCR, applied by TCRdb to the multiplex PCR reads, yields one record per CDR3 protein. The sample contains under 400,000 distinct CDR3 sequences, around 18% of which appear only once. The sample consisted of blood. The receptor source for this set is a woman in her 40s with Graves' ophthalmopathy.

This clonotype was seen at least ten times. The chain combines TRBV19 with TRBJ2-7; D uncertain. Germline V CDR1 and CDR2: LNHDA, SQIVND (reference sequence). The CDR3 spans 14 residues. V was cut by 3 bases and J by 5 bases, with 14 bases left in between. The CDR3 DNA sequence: TGTGCCAGTAGTATGGTCTACAGCCTAGACGAGCAGTACTTC. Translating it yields CASSMVYSLDEQYF.

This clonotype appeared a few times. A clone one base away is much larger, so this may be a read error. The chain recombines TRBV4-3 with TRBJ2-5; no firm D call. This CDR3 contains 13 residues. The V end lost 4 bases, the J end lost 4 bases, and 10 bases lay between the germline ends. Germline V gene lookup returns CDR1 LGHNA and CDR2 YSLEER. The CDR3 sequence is CASSRWLRETQYF. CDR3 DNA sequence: TGCGCCAGCAGCCGGTGGCTCCGAGAGACCCAGTACTTC.

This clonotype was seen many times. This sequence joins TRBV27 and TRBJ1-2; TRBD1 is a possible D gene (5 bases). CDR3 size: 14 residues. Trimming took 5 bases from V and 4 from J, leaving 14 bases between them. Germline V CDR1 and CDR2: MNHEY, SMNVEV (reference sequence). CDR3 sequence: CASSPKWGGYGYTF. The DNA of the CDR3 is TGTGCCAGCAGTCCAAAATGGGGCGGCTATGGCTACACCTTC.

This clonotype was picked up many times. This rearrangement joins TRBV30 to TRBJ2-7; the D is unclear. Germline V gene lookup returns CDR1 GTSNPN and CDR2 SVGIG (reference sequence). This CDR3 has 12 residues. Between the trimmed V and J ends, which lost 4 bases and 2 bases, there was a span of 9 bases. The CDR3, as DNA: TGTGCCTGGACAGGCGAAACCTACGAGCAGTACTTC. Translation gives CAWTGETYEQYF.

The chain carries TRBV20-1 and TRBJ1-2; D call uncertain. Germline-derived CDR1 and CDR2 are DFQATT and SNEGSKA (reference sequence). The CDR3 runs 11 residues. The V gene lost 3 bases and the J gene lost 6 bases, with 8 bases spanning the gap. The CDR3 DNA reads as TGCAGTGCTAGCGACGGTGATGGCTACACCTTC. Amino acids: CSASDGDGYTF.

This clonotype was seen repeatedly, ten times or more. The CDR3 nucleotides read TGTGCCAGCAGTCGACCGATGGCGCCGGACACTGAAGCTTTCTTT. It specifies CASSRPMAPDTEAFF. The V gene is TRBV12-3 or TRBV12-4, the J gene TRBJ1-1, with no clear D. This CDR3 region has 15 residues. V was cut by 5 bases and J by 3 bases, with 16 bases left in between.

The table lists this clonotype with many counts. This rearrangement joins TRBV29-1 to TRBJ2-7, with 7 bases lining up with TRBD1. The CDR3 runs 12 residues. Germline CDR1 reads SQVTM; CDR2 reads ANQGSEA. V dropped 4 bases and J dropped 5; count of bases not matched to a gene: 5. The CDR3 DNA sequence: TGCAGCGTTGGACAGGGTTACCACGAGCAGTACTTC. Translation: CSVGQGYHEQYF.

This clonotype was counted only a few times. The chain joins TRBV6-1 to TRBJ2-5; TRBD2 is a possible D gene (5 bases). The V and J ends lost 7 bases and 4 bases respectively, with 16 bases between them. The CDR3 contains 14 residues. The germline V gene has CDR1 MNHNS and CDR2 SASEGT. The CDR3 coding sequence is TGTGCCAGCACTGATGGAGCGGCTCGAGAGACCCAGTACTTC. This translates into CASTDGAARETQYF.

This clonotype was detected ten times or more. The CDR3 nucleotides are TGTGCCAGCAGTTTATCGTTCCAGACCTCTGGAAACACCATATATTTT. Its translation: CASSLSFQTSGNTIYF. This chain links TRBV27 with TRBJ1-3, with D unresolved. Germline lookup yields CDR1 MNHEY and CDR2 SMNVEV (reference sequence). The ends were cut back, 0 bases at V and 0 bases at J, with 9 bases in the middle. CDR3 length: 16 amino acids.

CDR3 loop: CASSTPDRGSTEAFF. The CDR3 bases are TGTGCCAGCAGCACACCCGATCGGGGGAGCACTGAAGCTTTCTTT. This chain joins TRBV27 and TRBJ1-1, with a weak D call TRBD1 (5 bases). The V end was cut by 6 bases, the J end by 4 bases, with 18 bases between. Germline V gene lookup returns CDR1 MNHEY and CDR2 SMNVEV (reference sequence). The CDR3 sequence is 15 residues long.

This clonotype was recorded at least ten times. This CDR3 is CASRTGQGDEKLFF. The CDR3, as DNA: TGTGCCAGCAGGACAGGACAGGGGGATGAAAAACTGTTTTTT. The chain recombines TRBV7-9 with TRBJ1-4; 10 positions match TRBD1. The germline V gene has CDR1 SEHNR and CDR2 FQNEAQ (reference sequence). V shed 6 bases, J shed 6 bases, and the junction held 4 bases outside the gene matches. This CDR3 comprises 14 residues.

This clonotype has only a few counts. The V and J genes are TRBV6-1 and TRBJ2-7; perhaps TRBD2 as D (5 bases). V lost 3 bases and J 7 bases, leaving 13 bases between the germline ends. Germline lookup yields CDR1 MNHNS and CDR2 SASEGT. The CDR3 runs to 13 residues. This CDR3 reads CASSEILDGEQYF. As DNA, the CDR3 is TGTGCCAGCAGTGAGATACTAGATGGGGAGCAGTACTTC.

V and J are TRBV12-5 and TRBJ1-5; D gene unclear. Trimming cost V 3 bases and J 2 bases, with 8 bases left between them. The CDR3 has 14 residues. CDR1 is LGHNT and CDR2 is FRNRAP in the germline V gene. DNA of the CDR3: TGTGCTAGTGGTTTCAGCCCGGGCAATCAGCCCCAGCATTTT. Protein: CASGFSPGNQPQHF.

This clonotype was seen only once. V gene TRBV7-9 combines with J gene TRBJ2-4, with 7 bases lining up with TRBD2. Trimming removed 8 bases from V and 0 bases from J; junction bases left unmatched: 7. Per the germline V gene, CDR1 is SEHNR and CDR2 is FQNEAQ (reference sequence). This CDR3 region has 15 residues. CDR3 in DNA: TGTGCCAGCGGGGGGGAGGGGCTAGCCAAAAACATTCAGTACTTC. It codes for CASGGEGLAKNIQYF. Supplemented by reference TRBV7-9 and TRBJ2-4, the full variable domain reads DTGVSQNPRHKITKRGQNVTFRCDPISEHNRLYWYRQTLGQGPEFLTYFQNEAQLEKSRLLSDRFSAERPKGSFSTLEIQRTEQGDSAMYLCASGGEGLAKNIQYFGAGTRLSVL.

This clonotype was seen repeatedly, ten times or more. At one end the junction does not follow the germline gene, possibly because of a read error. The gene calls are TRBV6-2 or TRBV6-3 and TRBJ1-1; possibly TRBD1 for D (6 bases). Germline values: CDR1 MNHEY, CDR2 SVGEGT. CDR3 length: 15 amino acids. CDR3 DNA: TGTGCCAGCAGCGAACCGGGACAAGGGTATACTGAGGCTTTCTTT. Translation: CASSEPGQGYTEAFF.

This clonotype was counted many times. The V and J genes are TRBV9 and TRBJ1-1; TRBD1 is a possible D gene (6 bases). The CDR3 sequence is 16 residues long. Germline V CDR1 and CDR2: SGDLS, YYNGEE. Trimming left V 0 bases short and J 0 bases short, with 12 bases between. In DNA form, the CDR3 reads TGTGCCAGCAGCGTAGGATGGGACACAATGAACACTGAAGCTTTCTTT. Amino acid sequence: CASSVGWDTMNTEAFF.

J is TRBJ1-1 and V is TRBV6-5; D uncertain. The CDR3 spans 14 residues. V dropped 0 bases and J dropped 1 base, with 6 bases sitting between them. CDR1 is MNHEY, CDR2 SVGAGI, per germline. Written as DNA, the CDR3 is TGTGCCAGCAGTTACTCAGACCAGAACACTGAAGCTTTCTTT. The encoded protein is CASSYSDQNTEAFF.

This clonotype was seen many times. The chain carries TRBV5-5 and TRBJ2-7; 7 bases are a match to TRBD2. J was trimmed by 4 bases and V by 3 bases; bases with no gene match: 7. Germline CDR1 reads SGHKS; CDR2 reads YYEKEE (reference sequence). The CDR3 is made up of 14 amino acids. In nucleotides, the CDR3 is TGTGCCAGCAGCTCGGGGGGAATCGAGTACGAGCAGTACTTC. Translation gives CASSSGGIEYEQYF.

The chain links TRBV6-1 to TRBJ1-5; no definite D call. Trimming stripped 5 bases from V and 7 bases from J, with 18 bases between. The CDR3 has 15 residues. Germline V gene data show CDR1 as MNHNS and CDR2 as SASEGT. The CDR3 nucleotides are TGTGCCAGCAGTCCCCTCCCGGGGAGCCGCCAGCCCCAGCATTTT. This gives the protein CASSPLPGSRQPQHF.

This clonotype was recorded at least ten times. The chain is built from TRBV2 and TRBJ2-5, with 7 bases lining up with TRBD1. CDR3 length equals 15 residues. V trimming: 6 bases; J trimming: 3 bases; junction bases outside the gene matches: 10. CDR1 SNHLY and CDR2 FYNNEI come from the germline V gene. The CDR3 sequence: CASSLSRDSKETQYF. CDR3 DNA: TGTGCCAGCAGCTTATCCCGGGACAGCAAAGAGACCCAGTACTTC.

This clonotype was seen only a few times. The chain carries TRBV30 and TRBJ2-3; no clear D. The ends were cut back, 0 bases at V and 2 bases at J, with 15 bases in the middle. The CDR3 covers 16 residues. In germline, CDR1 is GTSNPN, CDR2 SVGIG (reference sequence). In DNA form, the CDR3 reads TGTGCCTGGAGTGTACTGGTTTTTGCGGCCACAGATACGCAGTATTTT. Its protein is CAWSVLVFAATDTQYF. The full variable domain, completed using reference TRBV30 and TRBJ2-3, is SQTIHQWPATLVQPVGSPLSLECTVEGTSNPNLYWYRQAAGRGLQLLFYSVGIGQISSEVPQNLSASRPQDRQFILSSKKLLLSDSGFYLCAWSVLVFAATDTQYFGPGTRLTVL.

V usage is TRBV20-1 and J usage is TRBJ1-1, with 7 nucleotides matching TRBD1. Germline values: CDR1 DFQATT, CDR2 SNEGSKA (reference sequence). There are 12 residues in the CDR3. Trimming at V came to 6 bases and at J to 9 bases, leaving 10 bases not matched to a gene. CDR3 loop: CSALSDRVQAFF. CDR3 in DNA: TGCAGTGCACTTAGCGACAGGGTCCAAGCTTTCTTT.

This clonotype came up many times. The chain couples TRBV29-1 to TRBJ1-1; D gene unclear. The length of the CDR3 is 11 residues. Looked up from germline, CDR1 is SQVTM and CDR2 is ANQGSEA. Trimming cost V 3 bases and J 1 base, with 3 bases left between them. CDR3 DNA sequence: TGCAGCGTTGACAGGAACACTGAAGCTTTCTTT. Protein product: CSVDRNTEAFF.

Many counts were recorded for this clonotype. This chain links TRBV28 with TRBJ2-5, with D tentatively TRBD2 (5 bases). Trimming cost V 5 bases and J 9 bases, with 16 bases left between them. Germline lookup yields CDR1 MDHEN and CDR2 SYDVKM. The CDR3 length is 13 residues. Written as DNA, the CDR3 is TGTGCCAGCAGTCCCCCAGTAGCGTCGGCCCAGTACTTC. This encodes CASSPPVASAQYF.

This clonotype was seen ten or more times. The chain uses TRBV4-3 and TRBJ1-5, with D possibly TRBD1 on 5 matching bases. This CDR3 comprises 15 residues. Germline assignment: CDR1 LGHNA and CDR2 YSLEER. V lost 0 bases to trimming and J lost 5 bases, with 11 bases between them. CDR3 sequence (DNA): TGCGCCAGCAGCCAAGACGGGACGACCGATCAGCCCCAGCATTTT. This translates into CASSQDGTTDQPQHF.

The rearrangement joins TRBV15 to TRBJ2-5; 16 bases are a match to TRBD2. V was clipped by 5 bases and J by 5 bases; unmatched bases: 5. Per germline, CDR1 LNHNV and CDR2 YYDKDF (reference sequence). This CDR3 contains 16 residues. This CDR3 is CATSSGLAGGAETQYF. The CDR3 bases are TGTGCCACCAGCTCGGGACTAGCGGGAGGGGCGGAGACCCAGTACTTC.

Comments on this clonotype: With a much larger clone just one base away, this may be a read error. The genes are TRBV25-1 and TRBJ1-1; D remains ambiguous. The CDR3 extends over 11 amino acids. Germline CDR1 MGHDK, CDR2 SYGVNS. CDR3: CASSGGYEALF. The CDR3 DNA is TGTGCCAGCAGTGGAGGATACGAAGCTCTCTTT. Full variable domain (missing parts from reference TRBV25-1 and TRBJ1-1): EADIYQTPRYLVIGTGKKITLECSQTMGHDKMYWYQQDPGMELHLIHYSYGVNSTEKGDLSSESTVSRIRTEHFPLTLESARPSHTSQYLCASSGGYEALFGQGTRLTVV.

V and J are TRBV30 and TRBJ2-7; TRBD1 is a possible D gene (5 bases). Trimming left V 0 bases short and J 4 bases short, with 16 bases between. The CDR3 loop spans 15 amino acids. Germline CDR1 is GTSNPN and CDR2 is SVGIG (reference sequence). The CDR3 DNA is TGTGCCTGGAGTGTACATCAGGGTAGTCGATACGAGCAGTACTTC. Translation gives CAWSVHQGSRYEQYF.